This is a list of T cell receptor beta chains from one sample in a study of STAT3 mutations in large granular lymphocyte leukemia. The data were produced by immunoSEQ multiplex PCR, yet TCRdb's version contains in-frame clones alone and is incomplete. The data show approximately 15,000 clones, 92% seen once. The sequenced material came from peripheral blood mononuclear cells. The receptors here all came from a woman aged 45-60 years with T-cell large granular lymphocyte leukemia. Some clones in this sample may be carry-over from other donors' samples. The CDR3 runs from the conserved cysteine through the conserved F or W. D genes are given only for firm matches. Where a row states a size, it is once, few, many or the class of an expanded clone; other rows omit it.

>TRBV5-1|.|.|TRBJ2-3
TGCGCCAGCACCCCTTCGAGGGGTTGGGGCACAGATACGCAGTATTTT
CASTPSRGWGTDTQYF
>TRBV29-1|.|TRBD1|TRBJ2-5
TGCAGCGTTGAAAGTCGGCCGCAGGGGGCACAAGAGACCCAGTACTTC
CSVESRPQGAQETQYF
>TRBV19|.|.|TRBJ1-2
TGTGCCAGTACTCTAGGGACCGATCCATACGGCTACACCTTC
CASTLGTDPYGYTF
>TRBV27|.|TRBD1|TRBJ1-2
TGTGCCAGCAGTTTGCGAAGACAGGGGAGGAACTATGGCTACACCTTC
CASSLRRQGRNYGYTF
>TRBV7-2|once|TRBD1|TRBJ2-7
TGTGCCAGCAGCTCCCGGACAGGGGGGTCCTACGAGCAGTACTTC
CASSSRTGGSYEQYF
>TRBV20-1|.|.|TRBJ1-2
TGCAGTGTTGTGAGCTATGGCTACACCTTC
CSVVSYGYTF
>TRBV5-6|few|.|TRBJ1-2
TGTGCCAGCAGCCTCTATTATGGCTACACCTTC
CASSLYYGYTF
>TRBV5-6|.|.|TRBJ2-5
TGTGCCAGCAACCATTTTAAAGGGGCCCAAGAGACCCAGTACTTC
CASNHFKGAQETQYF
>TRBV6-5|.|.|TRBJ2-3
TGTGCCAGCAGTTACGCAGGGGCAAGAGATACGCAGTATTTT
CASSYAGARDTQYF
>TRBV5-6|.|TRBD1|TRBJ1-1
TGTGCCAGCAGCTGGAGGGACAGAGGCACTGAAGCTTTCTTT
CASSWRDRGTEAFF
>TRBV14|.|.|TRBJ1-2
TGTGCCAGCAGCCCCCAGGGGTACGGGGGCTACACCTTC
CASSPQGYGGYTF
>TRBV7-9|.|.|TRBJ1-1
TGTGCCAGCAGCTTAACGGGAAGGACTGAAGCTTTCTTT
CASSLTGRTEAFF
>TRBV2|.|.|TRBJ2-7
TGTGCCAGCAGTGCGTTTCTGGGAGCGAGAGACAGGTCCTACGAGCAGTACTTC
CASSAFLGARDRSYEQYF
>TRBV7-9|.|TRBD2|TRBJ2-3
TGTGCCAGCAGCCCCGAAGCGGGGGTAGATACGCAGTATTTT
CASSPEAGVDTQYF
>TRBV28|.|.|TRBJ2-7
TGTGCCAGCAGTTTACCCGAGGGACCCAAGGAGTACTTC
CASSLPEGPKEYF
>TRBV7-3|.|TRBD2|TRBJ2-1
TGTGCCAGCAGCTTAAGAGGGGGACTAGCGGGAGCCTACAATGAGCAGTTCTTC
CASSLRGGLAGAYNEQFF
>TRBV5-1|.|.|TRBJ2-2
TGCGCCAGCAGCTTGGACTCAGGCGCCGGGGAGCTGTTTTTT
CASSLDSGAGELFF
>TRBV9|once|TRBD1|TRBJ1-2
TGTGCCAGCAGCGTACAGACAGGGTCGGGCTATGGCTACACCTTC
CASSVQTGSGYGYTF
>TRBV7-9|few|TRBD1|TRBJ1-1
TGTGCCAGCAGCTCGAGACAGGGACCGAACACTGAAGCTTTCTTT
CASSSRQGPNTEAFF
>TRBV6-5|.|.|TRBJ2-7
TGTGCCAGCAGTCTCGGGGGGCGAACATACGAGCAGTACTTC
CASSLGGRTYEQYF
>TRBV5-1|few|.|TRBJ2-7
TGCGCCAGCAGCTTGAACCCGACTGCAGCCTACGAGCAGTACTTC
CASSLNPTAAYEQYF
>TRBV5-1|.|.|TRBJ2-5
TGCGCCAGCAGCCCGGGACTTTTACAAGAGACCCAGTACTTC
CASSPGLLQETQYF
>TRBV28|.|TRBD1|TRBJ2-1
TGTGCCAGCAGTTTCCGGACAGGTTACTCCTACAATGAGCAGTTCTTC
CASSFRTGYSYNEQFF
>TRBV27|.|.|TRBJ2-7
TGTGCCAGCTCTGGAAGGGGGAACGAGCAGTACTTC
CASSGRGNEQYF
>TRBV15|once|.|TRBJ1-5
TGTGCCACCAGCAGAGAAATGAATCAGCCCCAGCATTTT
CATSREMNQPQHF
>TRBV6-4|.|TRBD2|TRBJ2-3
TGTGCCAGCAGTGACAAGGCGGGAGGCTTGGCAGATACGCAGTATTTT
CASSDKAGGLADTQYF
>TRBV7-2|.|.|TRBJ2-3
TGTGCCAGCAGCTGGCAGCGGGTTCTTGACACAGATACGCAGTATTTT
CASSWQRVLDTDTQYF
>TRBV28|.|TRBD1|TRBJ1-2
TGTGCCAGCCACGACAGGGGGAGCGGATATGGCTACACCTTC
CASHDRGSGYGYTF
>TRBV19|few|.|TRBJ1-5
TGTGCCAGTAACTTTTGGAGCAGCAATCAGCCCCAGCATTTT
CASNFWSSNQPQHF
>TRBV5-6|.|.|TRBJ1-1
TGTGCCAGCAGCCGAGGCTGGAGGGAGGGTAAAGCTTTCTTT
CASSRGWREGKAFF
>TRBV28|.|.|TRBJ1-1
TGTGCCAGCAGATTACACAGGTACACTGAAGCTTTCTTT
CASRLHRYTEAFF
>TRBV5-4|.|.|TRBJ2-5
TGTGCCAGCAGGATGACAGGGTGGGGGGCCCAAGAGACCCAGTACTTC
CASRMTGWGAQETQYF
>TRBV5-4|.|TRBD1|TRBJ1-2
TGTGCCAGCAGCGGACAGGGGAGATACTATGGCTACACCTTC
CASSGQGRYYGYTF
>TRBV18|.|.|TRBJ2-3
TGTGCCAGCTCACCACGATCAAGGGAGGATACGCAGTATTTT
CASSPRSREDTQYF
>TRBV7-9|.|.|TRBJ1-1
TGTGCCAGCAGCGATGCTTTCTTT
CASSDAFF
>TRBV18|.|.|TRBJ2-1
TGTGCCAGCTCACCGGAAGGGAATTACGGCAATGAGCAGTTCTTC
CASSPEGNYGNEQFF
>TRBV28|.|TRBD2|TRBJ2-7
TGTGCCAGTGGTAGCGGGACTTCCTACGAGCAGTACTTC
CASGSGTSYEQYF
>TRBV28|.|.|TRBJ1-1
TGTGCCAGCAGTTTGGGCCAGGGGCTCAAAGCTTTCTTT
CASSLGQGLKAFF
>TRBV6-6|.|.|TRBJ1-1
TGTGCCAGCAGAGAACGGACTGAAGCTTTCTTT
CASRERTEAFF
>TRBV5-4|.|TRBD1|TRBJ1-4
TGTGCCAGCAGCTCCCACCGGGACAGGGGGAAGGTTAATGAAAAACTGTTTTTT
CASSSHRDRGKVNEKLFF
>TRBV7-9|.|.|TRBJ1-3
TGTGCCAGCAGCTCTGATCGGTTAGGAAACACCATATATTTT
CASSSDRLGNTIYF
>TRBV9|.|TRBD2|TRBJ2-2
TGTGCCAGCAGCGGCTCAACGGGAGGTAGCGGGGAGCTGTTTTTT
CASSGSTGGSGELFF